This T cell receptor (beta chain) originates from a study of T cells after yellow fever vaccination (dated by TCRdb to the late 2010s). Concerning the study at large: The SMART-Seq v4 Ultra Low Input RNA kit was used to prepare libraries from fractions with low cell numbers. Two healthy male donors, one aged 18 to 30 and one aged 30 to 40 years, made up the cohort. To track T-cell clones before and after primary and booster YFV17D yellow fever vaccination, bulk TCR alpha and beta repertoires were sequenced longitudinally. Bulk PBMC replicates and cell subsets were isolated from blood drawn at multiple timepoints before and after both primary and secondary immunization.

This clonotype was detected a few times. The target of this receptor is not known. Within one base of it there is no much larger clone, and no base qualities were kept. V is shortened by 5 bases, J by 1 base, and the region joining them spans 14 bases. CDR1 and CDR2 were assigned from the germline V gene (reference sequence) as SSHAT and FNYEAQ. Including the terminal cysteine and phenylalanine, the CDR3 comprises 15 residues. Solely the CDR3 DNA is kept, with 45 bases framed from the first base. TCR cDNA was synthesized by 5'RACE template switching, which introduced a universal primer site and unique molecular identifiers. Priming of cDNA synthesis was performed from both the TCR alpha and TCR beta constant segments. Libraries were amplified in two PCR steps, with sample barcodes and sequencing adapters added in the second step. Sequencing of the libraries was done on either Illumina HiSeq 2500 (2x100 bp) or NovaSeq (2x150 bp). Per the authors' processing: MIGEC handled demultiplexing of reads and collapsing into UMI consensus sequences, while MiXCR performed V(D)J alignment. Vaccine-responding clonotypes were defined with edgeR using replicate PBMC samples, requiring FDR below 0.01 and a log2 fold change above 5 up to day 15. Each bulk clonotype received a CD4 or CD8 identity based on whether the sequenced CD4 or CD8 repertoire contained that clonotype at higher abundance. Using fastp at Q25 and MiXCR, TCRdb reprocessed the public reads and kept productive beta chains. Records with the same CDR3 protein are collapsed into one entry carrying the most frequent genes and DNA. V and J calls and clone size were set by TCRdb, not the authors. The sample table records hundreds of thousands of distinct CDR3 sequences; roughly a fifth of these occur just once. Clones ranked in the top ten supply about 16% of the sample.

The full study reports these points: Compared with the primary T-cell response, the secondary T-cell response was weaker but faster, peaking on day 5 rather than day 15. A small share of clonotypes was detected in both CD4 and CD8 compartments, with the overlap likely arising from convergent recombination. After the booster, most clones that had expanded after primary vaccination were detected again (about 95% of CD4 and around nine tenths of CD8), suggesting broad maintenance of memory. FACS-sorted repertoires could contain abundant contaminating clonotypes from the bulk population, so computational filtering was required. The study included only two donors, which limits how far the findings can be generalized.

Read against the paper, the sample's treatment or condition label means: live attenuated yellow fever vaccine strain. At each blood-draw timepoint, two biological replicates of bulk PBMCs were collected. A standard Ficoll-Paque protocol was used to isolate PBMCs from peripheral blood. RNA was extracted with TriZol from bulk PBMCs, CD4 and CD8 fractions, and dextramer-positive and dextramer-negative fractions. The specimen was PBMCs, collected about 21 days after the first yellow fever vaccination. Rearrangement joined TRBV7-7 to TRBJ2-5; D gene: possibly TRBD1, on 5 matching bases. The receptor was derived from a man in his late teens or twenties who received the YFV17D yellow fever vaccine. The CDR3 in this case is CASSRNRLSQETQYF. The bases are TGTGCCAGCAGCCGTAACAGGCTATCCCAAGAGACCCAGTACTTC.